The 20 T cell receptor beta chains below come from one sample, sequenced in a study of cytomegalovirus exposure and HLA in healthy donors. The study ran its PCR with 60 Vbeta and 13 Jbeta primers. Sequencing was performed with immunoSEQ multiplex PCR; in TCRdb, only in-frame clones are kept and a portion is missing. The table records approximately 180,000 clones, about 70% of them present only once. The sequenced sample was PBMCs. The receptors come from a woman aged 25-40 years in good health and CMV-seronegative.

V usage is TRBV9 and J usage is TRBJ2-2; TRBD1 matches 7 bases. Trimming at V came to 7 bases and at J to 4 bases, leaving 4 bases not matched to a gene. Germline CDR1 and CDR2: SGDLS and YYNGEE. This CDR3 comprises 13 residues. The CDR3 sequence is CASHRQGTGELFF. For the CDR3, the DNA is TGTGCCAGCCATAGACAGGGCACCGGGGAGCTGTTTTTT.

The sample holds a few counts of this clone. The J gene is TRBJ1-1, the V gene TRBV7-2; D perhaps matches TRBD1 (6 bases). Germline lookup yields CDR1 SGHTA and CDR2 FQGNSA. The CDR3 sequence is 13 residues long. Trimming cost V 1 base and J 10 bases, with 13 bases left between them. The CDR3 region is CASSLGGGAGAFF. The CDR3 region has the DNA TGTGCCAGCAGCTTAGGTGGGGGGGCCGGAGCTTTCTTT.

The rearrangement joins TRBV4-1 to TRBJ2-2; TRBD1 might be the D (6 bases). Germline CDR1 reads MGHRA; CDR2 reads YSYEKL. The CDR3 extends over 16 amino acids. V lost 2 bases and J lost 6, with 16 bases in between. The DNA of the CDR3 is TGCGCCAGCAGCCAAAGGTCTGGACAGTCGGCCGGGGAGCTGTTTTTT. As protein: CASSQRSGQSAGELFF.

This rearrangement joins TRBV7-9 to TRBJ1-2; D remains ambiguous. This CDR3 contains 15 residues. The germline gives CDR1 SEHNR, CDR2 FQNEAQ (reference sequence). Between the trimmed V and J ends, which lost 1 base and 4 bases, there was a span of 13 bases. The CDR3: CASSLERLVGYGYTF. CDR3 nucleotide sequence: TGTGCCAGCAGCTTAGAGCGGCTTGTTGGCTATGGCTACACCTTC.

This clone has a handful of counts. The V gene is TRBV14, the J gene TRBJ2-6; maybe TRBD1 (5 bases). Trimming cost V 1 base and J 0 bases, with 16 bases left between them. The CDR3 is 19 residues long. Germline V gene sequence: CDR1 SGHDN, CDR2 FVKESK. This CDR3 is CASSQVPNRPISGANVLTF. The CDR3 DNA sequence: TGTGCCAGCAGCCAAGTTCCTAACAGGCCCATCTCTGGGGCCAACGTCCTGACTTTC.

In DNA form, the CDR3 reads TGTGCCAGCAGCGCCGAGTGGACAGGGGCAGGGGGCTACACCTTC. Encoded protein: CASSAEWTGAGGYTF. The chain links TRBV7-9 to TRBJ1-2, with 9 nucleotides matching TRBD1. J gave up 8 bases and V 5 bases, and 12 bases lay outside the gene matches. The length of the CDR3 is 15 residues. The germline CDR1 and CDR2 sequences are SEHNR and FQNEAQ (reference sequence).

The genes are TRBV14 and TRBJ1-3; D may be TRBD1 (6 bases). Trimming removed 3 bases from V and 7 bases from J, with 19 bases in between. Looked up from germline, CDR1 is SGHDN and CDR2 is FVKESK. This CDR3 contains 16 residues. The CDR3 here is CASSQLQGSGKNTIYF. CDR3 in DNA: TGTGCCAGCAGCCAGCTACAGGGTTCGGGCAAGAACACCATATATTTT.

The rearrangement joins TRBV27 to TRBJ2-3, with TRBD2 as a possible D gene (5 bases). V gave up 0 bases and J gave up 2 bases, with 18 bases separating them. From germline, CDR1 is MNHEY and CDR2 SMNVEV (reference sequence). This CDR3 is built from 18 residues. The CDR3 sequence: CASSLSPSGGLPTDTQYF. The CDR3 DNA is TGTGCCAGCAGTTTATCACCAAGCGGTGGGCTCCCCACAGATACGCAGTATTTT.

The chain couples TRBV30 to TRBJ1-2, with a tentative D call TRBD1 (5 bases). From germline, CDR1 is GTSNPN and CDR2 SVGIG (reference sequence). The CDR3 consists of 14 residues. Trimming took 5 bases from V and 4 from J, leaving 17 bases between them. The CDR3 DNA reads as TGTGCCTGGTCCCTTCAGACACAGGTCTATGGCTACACCTTC. Translation: CAWSLQTQVYGYTF.

The chain has TRBV5-4 and TRBJ1-6, with D perhaps TRBD1 (6 bases). From germline, CDR1 is SGHNT and CDR2 YYREEE (reference sequence). The CDR3 sequence is 15 residues long. V lost 3 bases and J lost 6, with 13 bases in between. The CDR3 loop is CASSSPTGSNSPLHF. CDR3 nucleotide sequence: TGTGCCAGCAGCTCCCCGACAGGTTCTAATTCACCCCTCCACTTT.

V is TRBV15 and J is TRBJ1-2; 7 nucleotides align to TRBD1. The trim removed 0 bases at V and 8 bases at J, leaving 9 bases unmatched. CDR1 and CDR2 (germline): LNHNV, YYDKDF (reference sequence). The CDR3 covers 15 residues. The CDR3 bases are TGTGCCACCAGCAGAGATAGGATAGGGGGCCAAGGCTACACCTTC. It codes for CATSRDRIGGQGYTF. Together with reference TRBV15 and TRBJ1-2, the CDR3 gives the full variable domain: DAMVIQNPRYQVTQFGKPVTLSCSQTLNHNVMYWYQQKSSQAPKLLFHYYDKDFNNEADTPDNFQSRRPNTSFCFLDIRSPGLGDTAMYLCATSRDRIGGQGYTFGSGTRLTVV.

This clone was observed a single time. The chain carries TRBV4-2 and TRBJ2-1; TRBD2 is a possible D gene (6 bases). V lost 0 bases to trimming and J lost 3 bases, with 15 bases between them. CDR3 length: 17 residues. Germline V gives CDR1 LGHNA, CDR2 YNFKEQ. This CDR3 reads CASSQENLADDYNEQFF. CDR3 DNA: TGTGCCAGCAGCCAAGAGAATTTAGCGGACGACTACAATGAGCAGTTCTTC.

The chain combines TRBV2 with TRBJ2-7; a possible D gene is TRBD1 (5 bases). Trimming removed 4 bases at V and 1 base at J, with 11 bases between. Per the germline V gene, CDR1 is SNHLY and CDR2 is FYNNEI. The CDR3 contains 14 residues. The CDR3 sequence: CASSGTTASYEQYF. The CDR3 nucleotides are TGTGCCAGCAGTGGGACGACAGCTTCCTACGAGCAGTACTTC.

In this sample, this clone turned up a few times. The genes are TRBV10-3 and TRBJ2-7, with TRBD2 matching 11 bases. This CDR3 has 15 residues. The germline gives CDR1 ENHRY, CDR2 SYGVKD. V dropped 6 bases and J dropped 0; count of bases not matched to a gene: 4. Written as DNA, the CDR3 is TGTGCCATCAGACCTACTAGCGGGAGCTCCTACGAGCAGTACTTC. This gives the protein CAIRPTSGSSYEQYF.

The J gene is TRBJ2-7, the V gene TRBV30; TRBD1 is a possible D gene (6 bases). The V and J ends lost 3 bases and 5 bases respectively, with 11 bases between them. The V gene's germline CDR1 is GTSNPN and CDR2 SVGIG (reference sequence). The CDR3 consists of 12 residues. CDR3 DNA sequence: TGTGCCTGGAGCCAGGGGAAGCACGAGCAGTACTTC. It encodes CAWSQGKHEQYF.

V usage is TRBV19 and J usage is TRBJ2-7, with 9 bases matching TRBD1. V trimming: 6 bases; J trimming: 0 bases; junction bases outside the gene matches: 3. The CDR3 covers 14 residues. Germline loops: CDR1 LNHDA, CDR2 SQIVND (reference sequence). CDR3 sequence (DNA): TGTGCCAGTAGGATGACAGGGGGCTCCTACGAGCAGTACTTC. Translation: CASRMTGGSYEQYF.

In regard to this clone: Other nucleotide sequences in the sample specify the same CDR3. This rearrangement joins TRBV9 to TRBJ2-2; no clear D. With 4 bases removed from V and 2 bases from J, the gap between germline ends came to 3 bases. CDR1 and CDR2 from the germline V gene are SGDLS and YYNGEE. This CDR3 is built from 12 residues. CDR3 in DNA: TGTGCCAGCAGCTTAAACACCGGGGAGCTGTTTTTT. Protein sequence: CASSLNTGELFF.

The V gene is TRBV5-6, the J gene TRBJ1-1; D is unresolved. Germline CDR1 reads SGHDT; CDR2 reads YYEEEE. Trimming removed 4 bases at V and 8 bases at J, with 15 bases between. CDR3 length: 13 amino acids. The CDR3 loop reads CASSLGALEEAFF. In DNA form, the CDR3 reads TGTGCCAGCAGCCTCGGAGCCCTCGAGGAAGCTTTCTTT.

The rearrangement uses TRBV18 and TRBJ2-2; 9 bases line up with TRBD1. The CDR3 runs to 17 residues. CDR1 is KGHSH, CDR2 LQKENI, per germline. V trimming: 5 bases; J trimming: 0 bases; junction bases outside the gene matches: 7. CDR3 protein: CASSDSGTGTNTGELFF. The CDR3 nucleotides are TGTGCCAGCTCAGATTCCGGGACAGGGACGAACACCGGGGAGCTGTTTTTT.

The chain is built from TRBV11-1 and TRBJ2-3; 7 positions agree with TRBD2. The junction had 8 bases not matched to a gene; V was cut back by 7 bases and J by 4 bases. Germline CDR1 and CDR2: SGHAT and FQDESV (reference sequence). The CDR3 contains 14 residues. The CDR3: CASTVPGLSDTQYF. CDR3 in DNA: TGTGCCAGCACCGTCCCGGGACTATCAGATACGCAGTATTTT.